What follows are 22 T cell receptor beta chains derived from one specimen sequenced in a study of T-cell memory formation after mild COVID-19 (dated by TCRdb to about 2021). The protocol used for the library was 5' RACE. This sample was sequenced with an Illumina NovaSeq 6000. In-frame beta chains were kept once TCRdb had trimmed the public reads at Q25 with fastp and called clones with MiXCR. Here each entry gathers all rows of one CDR3 protein and keeps the most common genes and DNA. This sample has about 250,000 distinct CDR3 sequences in its table, and about 15% of those were observed once. The top ten clones comprise roughly 3.6% of the sample. Sequencing was performed on PBMCs or a T cell subset sorted from them (not recorded which). The receptors were sampled from a man aged 18 to 30 who had mild COVID-19 (a few samples of this study predate the infection). The sample titles of this study are shuffled in the database, so cell type and time point are left out; the donor was told from shared clones.

This clonotype was seen more than once but under ten times. The CDR3 is CASSLTAAGMGNEQFF. The CDR3 nucleotides read TGTGCCAGCAGCTTAACTGCGGCGGGGATGGGCAATGAGCAGTTCTTC. The chain joins TRBV7-3 to TRBJ2-1; D is perhaps TRBD2 (6 bases). The germline gives CDR1 SGHTA, CDR2 FQGTGA. CDR3 length: 16 amino acids. Trimming took off 0 bases at V and 6 bases at J, with 15 bases between the two ends.

The V call is TRBV18, the J call TRBJ2-7, with 10 bases aligning to TRBD1. The germline CDR1 and CDR2 sequences are KGHSH and LQKENI. The V gene end was trimmed by 5 bases and the J gene end by 4 bases; junction bases not matched to a gene: 8. CDR3 size: 15 residues. CDR3 nucleotide sequence: TGTGCCAGCTCAATCTCGACAGGGGGCGCGTACGAGCAGTACGTC. This codes for CASSISTGGAYEQYV.

The V and J genes are TRBV9 and TRBJ1-2; D gene ambiguous. This CDR3 region has 14 residues. Germline CDR1 and CDR2: SGDLS and YYNGEE. Trimming took off 0 bases at V and 0 bases at J, with 6 bases between the two ends. The CDR3 DNA reads as TGTGCCAGCAGCGTAGAAACAGCTAACTATGGCTACACCTTC. Protein sequence: CASSVETANYGYTF.

This clonotype was detected a few times. The chain links TRBV29-1 to TRBJ2-3, with no clear D. CDR1 is SQVTM, CDR2 ANQGSEA, per germline. The V gene lost 7 bases and the J gene lost 3 bases, with 5 bases spanning the gap. The CDR3 has 10 amino acids. CDR3 coding DNA: TGCAGCGCGATTACAGATACGCAGTATTTT. Translated: CSAITDTQYF.

The gene calls are TRBV7-9 and TRBJ2-5, with D unresolved. Between the trimmed V and J ends, which lost 5 bases and 2 bases, there was a span of 12 bases. This CDR3 spans 14 amino acids. Germline values: CDR1 SEHNR, CDR2 FQNEAQ (reference sequence). The CDR3 here is CASSTPRNQETQYF. CDR3 sequence (DNA): TGTGCCAGCAGCACCCCACGGAATCAAGAGACCCAGTACTTC.

The chain recombines TRBV10-3 with TRBJ2-6, with D possibly matching TRBD1 (6 bases). Germline CDR1 and CDR2: ENHRY and SYGVKD. Trimming shortened V by 6 bases and J by 4 bases, and 10 bases separated the two germline ends. The CDR3 runs to 14 residues. CDR3 loop: CAISTGPGANVLTF. The CDR3, as DNA: TGTGCCATCAGCACAGGGCCCGGGGCCAACGTCCTGACTTTC.

The rearrangement joins TRBV10-3 to TRBJ1-2; D perhaps matches TRBD1 (6 bases). CDR3 size: 13 residues. V lost 11 bases, J lost 2 bases, and 15 bases lay in between. Looked up from germline, CDR1 is ENHRY and CDR2 is SYGVKD. The CDR3 DNA is TGTGCCGTAGCCACAGGGACGAACTATGGCTACACCTTC. It codes for CAVATGTNYGYTF.

The chain has TRBV7-2 and TRBJ1-5; D might be TRBD1 (6 bases). The germline gives CDR1 SGHTA, CDR2 FQGNSA. V was clipped by 5 bases and J by 0 bases, with 14 bases between them. CDR3 size: 16 residues. The CDR3 loop reads CASSANQGISNQPQHF. CDR3 sequence (DNA): TGTGCCAGCAGCGCTAACCAGGGGATTAGCAATCAGCCCCAGCATTTT.

This clonotype was seen only a few times. V usage is TRBV7-3 and J usage is TRBJ2-1, with TRBD2 matching 10 bases. This CDR3 has 15 amino acids. Germline-derived CDR1 and CDR2 are SGHTA and FQGTGA. J gave up 7 bases and V 6 bases, and 9 bases lay outside the gene matches. CDR3 amino acids: CASSVELAGANEQFF. DNA of the CDR3: TGTGCCAGCAGTGTCGAGCTAGCGGGGGCTAATGAGCAGTTCTTC.

This chain joins TRBV4-2 and TRBJ1-1; 8 nucleotides agree with TRBD1. CDR1 and CDR2 (germline): LGHNA, YNFKEQ. The CDR3 is made up of 15 amino acids. V gave up 7 bases and J gave up 1 base; unmatched junction bases: 8. The CDR3 DNA is TGTGCCAGCAAACTGGAGGACAGGGAGAACACTGAAGCTTTCTTT. Its translation: CASKLEDRENTEAFF.

This clonotype was seen a few times. V gene TRBV4-3 combines with J gene TRBJ1-2, with D uncertain. Germline assignment: CDR1 LGHNA and CDR2 YSLEER. V lost 0 bases and J lost 4, with 12 bases in between. The length of the CDR3 is 15 residues. The CDR3 is CASSQEMVNRYGYTF. The CDR3 bases are TGCGCCAGCAGCCAAGAAATGGTCAATCGCTATGGCTACACCTTC.

This clonotype occurred many times. The chain combines TRBV19 with TRBJ2-2; TRBD1 matches 9 bases. The germline gives CDR1 LNHDA, CDR2 SQIVND (reference sequence). Germline trimming cut 6 bases from V and 5 bases from J; bases unmatched to any gene: 10. The CDR3 contains 16 residues. This chain's CDR3 is CASSQGGQGMTGELFF. CDR3 coding DNA: TGTGCCAGTAGCCAGGGAGGACAGGGGATGACCGGGGAGCTGTTTTTT. Based on the CDR3 plus reference TRBV19 and TRBJ2-2, the full variable domain is DGGITQSPKYLFRKEGQNVTLSCEQNLNHDAMYWYRQDPGQGLRLIYYSQIVNDFQKGDIAEGYSVSREKKESFPLTVTSAQKNPTAFYLCASSQGGQGMTGELFFGEGSRLTVL.

The CDR3, as DNA: TGCAGTGCTAGGGACAGGGGGCCCTGGGGCTACACCTTC. It specifies CSARDRGPWGYTF. The V gene is TRBV20-1, the J gene TRBJ1-2; 11 bases are a match to TRBD1. This CDR3 has 13 amino acids. Germline V gene lookup returns CDR1 DFQATT and CDR2 SNEGSKA (reference sequence). The V gene end was trimmed by 3 bases and the J gene end by 8 bases; junction bases not matched to a gene: 5.

The chain carries TRBV9 and TRBJ1-2; 7 positions match TRBD1. CDR1 is SGDLS and CDR2 is YYNGEE in the germline V gene. V lost 2 bases, J lost 5 bases, and 9 bases stayed unmatched. The CDR3 spans 15 residues. The DNA for the CDR3 is TGTGCCAGCAGCGTTGCCCTTGACAGGGCGTATGGCTACACCTTC. Protein sequence: CASSVALDRAYGYTF.

Only a few counts were recorded for this clonotype. V gene TRBV20-1 combines with J gene TRBJ2-2; 8 bases align to TRBD2. In germline, CDR1 is DFQATT, CDR2 SNEGSKA (reference sequence). The CDR3 has 13 amino acids. V shed 4 bases and J 3 bases; nucleotides not matched to a gene: 1. The CDR3 protein is CSAKAGDTGELFF. DNA for the CDR3: TGCAGTGCTAAAGCGGGGGACACCGGGGAGCTGTTTTTT.

This clonotype was counted only a few times. This chain uses TRBV20-1 with TRBJ1-1; D not certain. V lost 4 bases and J lost 3, with 9 bases in between. The CDR3 covers 12 residues. Germline CDR1 is DFQATT and CDR2 is SNEGSKA (reference sequence). In DNA, the CDR3 is TGCAGTGCTATCGGGTTGGACACTGAAGCTTTCTTT. Translation gives CSAIGLDTEAFF.

This clonotype came up a few times. The CDR3 protein is CASSTIGAGVETQYF. CDR3 in DNA: TGTGCCAGCAGCACCATAGGAGCGGGGGTCGAGACCCAGTACTTC. The rearrangement uses TRBV7-3 and TRBJ2-5; 8 positions match TRBD2. CDR3 size: 15 residues. Germline CDR1 is SGHTA and CDR2 is FQGTGA. V was pared by 5 bases and J by 5 bases, with 10 bases of the junction left unmatched.

V is TRBV20-1 and J is TRBJ2-3, with 8 positions matching TRBD2. The V segment lost 6 bases and the J segment 0 bases; nucleotides outside the gene matches: 5. Per the germline V gene, CDR1 is DFQATT and CDR2 is SNEGSKA (reference sequence). This CDR3 region has 14 residues. The chain's CDR3 is CSARGGLSTDTQYF. CDR3 nucleotide sequence: TGCAGTGCCCGGGGGGGACTGAGCACAGATACGCAGTATTTT.

The gene calls are TRBV21-1 and TRBJ1-1. TRBV21-1 is a known pseudogene. This CDR3 comprises 13 residues. This CDR3 reads CASSGRLDTEAFF. The CDR3 DNA is TGTGCCAGCAGCGGACGTCTAGACACTGAAGCTTTCTTT.

The chain recombines TRBV6-1 with TRBJ1-2; D uncertain. Germline V gene data show CDR1 as MNHNS and CDR2 as SASEGT. Trimming pared 1 base from V and 9 bases from J, leaving 6 bases between. The CDR3 runs to 11 residues. In nucleotides, the CDR3 is TGTGCCAGCAGTGAAGAGGGCAGCTACACCTTC. Translating it yields CASSEEGSYTF.

The chain is built from TRBV5-1 and TRBJ1-5; TRBD1 is a possible D gene (5 bases). Trimming cost V 0 bases and J 7 bases, with 8 bases left between them. CDR1 SGHRS and CDR2 YFSETQ come from the germline V gene. The CDR3 loop spans 13 amino acids. The CDR3 region has the DNA TGCGCCAGCAGCTTGGAAGGGGAACAGCCCCAGCATTTT. This sequence encodes CASSLEGEQPQHF.

The genes are TRBV12-3 or TRBV12-4 and TRBJ2-3, with D tentatively TRBD2 (5 bases). V lost 0 bases and J 12 bases, leaving 16 bases between the germline ends. This CDR3 has 14 amino acids. CDR3 protein: CASSLAVGGQLQYF. CDR3 DNA: TGTGCCAGCAGTTTAGCGGTTGGCGGGCAGTTACAGTATTTT.